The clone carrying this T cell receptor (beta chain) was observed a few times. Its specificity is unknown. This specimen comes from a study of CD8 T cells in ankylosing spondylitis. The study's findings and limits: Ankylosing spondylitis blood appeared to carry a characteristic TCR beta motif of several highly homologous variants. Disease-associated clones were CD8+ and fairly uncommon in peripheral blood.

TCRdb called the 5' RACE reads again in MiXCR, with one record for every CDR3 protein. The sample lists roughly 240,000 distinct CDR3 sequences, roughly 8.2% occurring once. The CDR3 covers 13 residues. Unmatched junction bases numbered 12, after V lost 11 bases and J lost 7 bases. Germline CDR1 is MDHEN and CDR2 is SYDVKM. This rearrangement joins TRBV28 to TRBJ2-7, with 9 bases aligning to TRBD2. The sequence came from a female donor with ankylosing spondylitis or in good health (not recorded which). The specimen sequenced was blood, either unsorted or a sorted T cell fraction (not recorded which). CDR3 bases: TGTGCCTCAGTAGCGGGAGTATCGGGGGAGCAGTACTTC. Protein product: CASVAGVSGEQYF.